The text below deals with one T cell receptor (beta chain). The antigen is not known. The data originate from a study of cytomegalovirus exposure and HLA in healthy donors. This CDR3 comprises 15 residues. V was cut by 4 bases and J by 0 bases, with 10 bases left in between. Per germline, CDR1 LNHDA and CDR2 SQIVND (reference sequence). Only in-frame clones appear in the TCRdb table, and some are missing; sequencing was by immunoSEQ multiplex PCR. The table lists about 110,000 clones, approximately 94% of them singletons. Findings and limits, study-wide: Cytomegalovirus-associated status was assigned to about 150 TCR beta chains.

The chain recombines TRBV19 with TRBJ1-3, with D unresolved. Sequences were obtained from PBMCs. The TCR originated in a woman younger than 30 in good health and CMV-seronegative. The CDR3 spells CASSRAGDSGNTIYF. The DNA of the CDR3 is TGTGCCAGTAGTAGGGCGGGAGACTCTGGAAACACCATATATTTT.